This T cell receptor (beta chain) was captured by sequencing in a study of Graves' ophthalmopathy and Graves' hyperthyroidism. General study findings and limits: Sensitivity of approximately 88% and specificity of less than 82% were achieved when a 13-signature model separated ophthalmopathy from stable hyperthyroidism.

Per germline, CDR1 GTSNPN and CDR2 SVGIG (reference sequence). V gave up 0 bases and J gave up 8 bases, with 19 bases separating them. CDR3 length equals 15 residues. The study amplified TCR beta CDR3 regions using RNA transcripts. HTBI primers served in a first-round RT-PCR, which a second-round multiplex PCR followed. TCRdb redid the calling of the multiplex PCR reads with MiXCR, one entry per CDR3 protein. The table has about 480,000 distinct CDR3 sequences, 13% to 15% seen once. This clonotype came up a few times. Its antigen is undetermined. Sequenced material: blood. This receptor was identified in a woman in her twenties or thirties with Graves' ophthalmopathy. The gene calls are TRBV30 and TRBJ1-2; maybe TRBD1 (5 bases). The CDR3 reads CAWSVKSREGKGYTF. The CDR3, as DNA: TGTGCCTGGAGTGTCAAGAGCAGAGAGGGGAAGGGCTACACCTTC.